This TCR beta chain emerged from a study of T cell responses to AZD1222 COVID-19 vaccine. The study's findings and limits: After the peak T cell response, and only then, were repertoires sampled. White British donors predominated, females outnumbered males, and clonal diversity was possibly underestimated. Per reports, nearly half of all spike-specific TCRs target regions that are unmutated in variants.

This CDR3 spans 15 amino acids. The germline CDR1 and CDR2 sequences are SGDLS and YYNGEE. V lost 1 base and J lost 5; bases outside the gene matches: 7. Sequencing was performed with immunoSEQ multiplex PCR; in TCRdb, only in-frame clones are kept and a portion is missing. The profile shows 80,000 to 90,000 clones, 90% of them singletons. Worth noting for this clone: Antigen specificity is unknown.

The chain recombines TRBV9 with TRBJ2-7; 9 bases map to TRBD2. This TCR was recovered from an adult in good health. This specimen consisted of peripheral blood, obtained on day 0 of AZD1222 vaccination. CDR3 region: CASSVQAGGSHEQYF. The CDR3 nucleotides read TGTGCCAGCAGCGTACAGGCGGGAGGGTCCCACGAGCAGTACTTC.